The clone carrying this TCR beta chain showed up just once. Here immunoSEQ multiplex PCR was the method, and the copy in TCRdb shows in-frame clones only, minus some. The top ten clones hold around 25% of a sample with around 13,000 clones, over 65% of them seen once. Germline V gene lookup returns CDR1 SGHRS and CDR2 YFSETQ. V lost 3 bases, J lost 1 base, and 3 bases stayed unmatched. The CDR3 consists of 14 residues. Documented treatment: randomized to nivolumab then ipilimumab (arm A) or the reverse (arm B). PBMC sorting kept live CD3+CD8+ cells without CD19 or CD56. This sample is part of a study of sequential checkpoint blockade in melanoma.

The source of this sequence is a human donor with melanoma. The input for sequencing was CD8+ T cells sorted from blood (inferred from file names), taken from a patient given nivolumab and ipilimumab in sequence. The chain joins TRBV5-1 to TRBJ2-7, with TRBD1 matching over 8 bases. CDR3: CASSYGTGSYEQYF. The CDR3 DNA is TGCGCCAGCAGCTATGGGACAGGTTCCTACGAGCAGTACTTC.